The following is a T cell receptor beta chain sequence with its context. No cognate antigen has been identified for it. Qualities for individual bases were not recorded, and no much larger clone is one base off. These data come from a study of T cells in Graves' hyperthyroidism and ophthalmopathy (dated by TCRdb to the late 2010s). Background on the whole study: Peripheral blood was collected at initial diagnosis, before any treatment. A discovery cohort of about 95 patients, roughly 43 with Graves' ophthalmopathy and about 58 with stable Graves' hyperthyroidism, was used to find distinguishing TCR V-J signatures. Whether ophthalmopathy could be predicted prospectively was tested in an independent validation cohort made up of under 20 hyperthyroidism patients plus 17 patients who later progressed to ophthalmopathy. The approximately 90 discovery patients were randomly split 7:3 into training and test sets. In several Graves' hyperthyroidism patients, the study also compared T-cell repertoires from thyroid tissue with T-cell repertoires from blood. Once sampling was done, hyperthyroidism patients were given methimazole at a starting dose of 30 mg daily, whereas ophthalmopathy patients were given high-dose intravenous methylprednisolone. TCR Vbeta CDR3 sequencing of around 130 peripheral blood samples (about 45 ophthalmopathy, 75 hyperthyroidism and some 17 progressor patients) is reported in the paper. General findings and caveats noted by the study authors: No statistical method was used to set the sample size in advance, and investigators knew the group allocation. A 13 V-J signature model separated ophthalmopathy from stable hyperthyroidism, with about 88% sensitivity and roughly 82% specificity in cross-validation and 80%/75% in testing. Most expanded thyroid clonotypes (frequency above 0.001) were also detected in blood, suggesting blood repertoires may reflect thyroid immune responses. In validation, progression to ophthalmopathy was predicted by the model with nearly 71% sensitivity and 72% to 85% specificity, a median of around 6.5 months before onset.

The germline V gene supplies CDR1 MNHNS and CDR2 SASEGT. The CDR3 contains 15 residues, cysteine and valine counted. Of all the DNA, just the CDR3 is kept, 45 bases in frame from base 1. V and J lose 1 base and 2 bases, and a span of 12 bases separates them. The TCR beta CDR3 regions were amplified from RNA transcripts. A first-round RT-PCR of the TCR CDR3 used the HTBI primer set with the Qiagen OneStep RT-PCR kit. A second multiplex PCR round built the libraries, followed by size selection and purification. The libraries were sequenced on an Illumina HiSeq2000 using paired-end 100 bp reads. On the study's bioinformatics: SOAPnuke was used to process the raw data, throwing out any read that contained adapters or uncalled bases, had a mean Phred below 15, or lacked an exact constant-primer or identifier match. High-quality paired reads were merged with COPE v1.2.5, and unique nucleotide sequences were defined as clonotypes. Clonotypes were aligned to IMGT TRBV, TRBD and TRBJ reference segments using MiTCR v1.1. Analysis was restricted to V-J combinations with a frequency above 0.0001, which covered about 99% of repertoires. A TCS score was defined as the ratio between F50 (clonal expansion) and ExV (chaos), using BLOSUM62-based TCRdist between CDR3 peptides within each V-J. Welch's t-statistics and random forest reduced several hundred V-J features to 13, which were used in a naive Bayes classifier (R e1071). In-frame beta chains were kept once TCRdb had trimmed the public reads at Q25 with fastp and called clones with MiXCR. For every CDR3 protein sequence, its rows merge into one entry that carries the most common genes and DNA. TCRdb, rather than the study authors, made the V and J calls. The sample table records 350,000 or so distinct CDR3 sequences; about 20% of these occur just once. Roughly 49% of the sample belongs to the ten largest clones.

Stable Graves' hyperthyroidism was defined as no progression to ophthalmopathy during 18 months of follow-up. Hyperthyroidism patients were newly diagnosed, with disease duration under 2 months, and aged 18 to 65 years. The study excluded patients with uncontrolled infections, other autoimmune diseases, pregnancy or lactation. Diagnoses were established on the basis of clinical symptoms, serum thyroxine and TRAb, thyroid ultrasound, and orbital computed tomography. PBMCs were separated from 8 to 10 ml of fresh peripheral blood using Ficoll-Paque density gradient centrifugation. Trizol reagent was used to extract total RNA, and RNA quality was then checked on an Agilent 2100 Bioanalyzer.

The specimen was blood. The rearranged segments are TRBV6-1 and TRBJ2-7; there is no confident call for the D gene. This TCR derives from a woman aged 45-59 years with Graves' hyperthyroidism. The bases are TGTGCCAGCAGTGAAGAGTTGCCGACCCCCTACGAGCAGTACGTC. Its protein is CASSEELPTPYEQYV.